This T cell receptor beta chain was recorded in a study of T-cell reconstitution after alpha-beta-depleted transplantation in children. As it was prepared, the TCRbeta library received unique molecular identifiers. TCRdb re-called the PCR reads with MiXCR, one entry per CDR3 protein. The table records approximately 390,000 distinct CDR3 sequences, roughly 10% of them present only once. Germline CDR1 and CDR2: SGHDN and FVKESK. V shed 4 bases and J 4 bases; nucleotides not matched to a gene: 2. There are 15 residues in the CDR3. This rearrangement joins TRBV14 to TRBJ2-1, with 12 bases fitting TRBD2. The clonotype originates from a human donor who donated a stem cell graft to a child with acute myeloid leukemia. The material was PBMCs from the stem cell graft donor, obtained from the stem cell graft. CDR3 nucleotides: TGTGCCAGCAGCCCTAGCGGGAGGGGTTACAATGAGCAGTTCTTC. Protein product: CASSPSGRGYNEQFF.